These 14 T cell receptor beta chains originate from one sample sequenced in a study of shared clonotypes between healthy human individuals. Generated by immunoSEQ multiplex PCR, the TCRdb table keeps only in-frame clones and is missing some. This sample yields around 2.3 million clones, of which approximately 96% are seen a single time; around 0.13% belongs to the top ten. Material for sequencing was naive CD4+ T cells sorted from blood. This sample's subset: CD45RA+ positively selected. Every receptor here comes from a man aged 18 to 35 in good health.

This chain's CDR3 is CASGVRAPGNTIYF. CDR3 nucleotide sequence: TGTGCCAGCGGGGTTCGGGCACCTGGAAACACCATATATTTT. The chain carries TRBV28 and TRBJ1-3; no clear D. Germline CDR1 is MDHEN and CDR2 is SYDVKM. Trimming took off 8 bases at V and 2 bases at J, with 13 bases between the two ends. This CDR3 is built from 14 residues. Combining the CDR3 with reference TRBV28 and TRBJ1-3 gives the whole variable domain DVKVTQSSRYLVKRTGEKVFLECVQDMDHENMFWYRQDPGLGLRLIYFSYDVKMKEKGDIPEGYSVSREKKERFSLILESASTNQTSMYLCASGVRAPGNTIYFGEGSWLTVV.

The chain combines TRBV7-9 with TRBJ1-4, with D possibly matching TRBD1 (6 bases). V dropped 1 base and J dropped 8 bases, with 17 bases sitting between them. The CDR3 contains 16 residues. Germline V CDR1 and CDR2: SEHNR, FQNEAQ (reference sequence). CDR3 in amino acids: CASSLGDRTRWEKLFF. The CDR3 DNA reads TGTGCCAGCAGCTTAGGAGACAGGACTCGTTGGGAAAAACTGTTTTTT. Together with reference TRBV7-9 and TRBJ1-4, the CDR3 gives the full variable domain: DTGVSQNPRHKITKRGQNVTFRCDPISEHNRLYWYRQTLGQGPEFLTYFQNEAQLEKSRLLSDRFSAERPKGSFSTLEIQRTEQGDSAMYLCASSLGDRTRWEKLFFGSGTQLSVL.

This clone was counted between two and nine times. CDR3 nucleotide sequence: TGTGCCAGCAGCACCGAGGGCAATTCACCCCTCCACTTT. It is translated as CASSTEGNSPLHF. The genes are TRBV11-2 and TRBJ1-6; D remains unclear. Germline lookup yields CDR1 SGHAT and CDR2 FQNNGV. The ends were cut back, 5 bases at V and 7 bases at J, with 9 bases in the middle. The CDR3 covers 13 residues.

This chain links TRBV7-2 with TRBJ2-7; D is unresolved. The CDR3 spans 12 residues. Germline CDR1 and CDR2: SGHTA and FQGNSA. Between the trimmed V and J ends, which lost 5 bases and 3 bases, there was a span of 8 bases. Here the CDR3 DNA reads TGTGCCAGCAGCGCACAGAGCTACGAGCAGTACTTC. It specifies CASSAQSYEQYF.

Only one count was recorded for this clone. The genes are TRBV5-1 and TRBJ1-6; 7 positions agree with TRBD1. V dropped 3 bases and J dropped 6; count of bases not matched to a gene: 6. Germline-derived CDR1 and CDR2 are SGHRS and YFSETQ. The CDR3 sequence is 15 residues long. CDR3 region: CASSSPGQSNSPLHF. In DNA, the CDR3 is TGCGCCAGCAGCTCACCGGGACAGAGTAATTCACCCCTCCACTTT.

V gene TRBV4-1 combines with J gene TRBJ2-4; TRBD1 aligns across 10 bases. The CDR3 is 19 amino acids. V trimming: 4 bases; J trimming: 0 bases; junction bases outside the gene matches: 12. Germline CDR1 is MGHRA and CDR2 is YSYEKL. CDR3 coding DNA: TGCGCCAGCAGCCCGGGACAGGGGAAGATGGGTCTAGCCAAAAACATTCAGTACTTC. Protein sequence: CASSPGQGKMGLAKNIQYF.

The chain recombines TRBV12-5 with TRBJ2-2; D unclear. This CDR3 has 14 residues. Per the germline V gene, CDR1 is LGHNT and CDR2 is FRNRAP. With 7 bases removed from V and 0 bases from J, the gap between germline ends came to 9 bases. CDR3: CASVPETNTGELFF. The CDR3 coding sequence is TGTGCTAGTGTCCCGGAGACGAACACCGGGGAGCTGTTTTTT.

The chain carries TRBV5-1 and TRBJ2-3, with D perhaps matching TRBD2 (5 bases). V shed 0 bases and J shed 2 bases, with 10 bases lying between them. CDR1 is SGHRS and CDR2 is YFSETQ in the germline V gene. This CDR3 has 15 residues. In DNA, the CDR3 is TGCGCCAGCAGCTTGGTTGAGGGTTCCACAGATACGCAGTATTTT. Protein: CASSLVEGSTDTQYF. Full variable domain (remainder filled in from reference TRBV5-1 and TRBJ2-3): KAGVTQTPRYLIKTRGQQVTLSCSPISGHRSVSWYQQTPGQGLQFLFEYFSETQRNKGNFPGRFSGRQFSNSRSEMNVSTLELGDSALYLCASSLVEGSTDTQYFGPGTRLTVL.

The V and J genes are TRBV25-1 and TRBJ1-1; TRBD1 is a possible D gene (5 bases). V lost 3 bases, J lost 2 bases, and 10 bases lay in between. Germline CDR1 reads MGHDK; CDR2 reads SYGVNS. The CDR3 runs to 14 residues. The CDR3 sequence is CASSERDRNTEAFF. The CDR3 DNA reads TGTGCCAGCAGTGAGCGGGACCGAAACACTGAAGCTTTCTTT.

The chain employs TRBV30 and TRBJ2-7; TRBD1 might be the D (6 bases). There are 12 residues in the CDR3. CDR1 and CDR2 from the germline V gene are GTSNPN and SVGIG (reference sequence). V was clipped by 8 bases and J by 6 bases, with 17 bases between them. This chain's CDR3 is CAANRQETEQYF. The CDR3 DNA reads TGTGCCGCCAACCGACAGGAGACCGAGCAGTACTTC.

CDR3 nucleotide sequence: TGTGCCATCACGAGCGGGAGCTACGAGCAGTACTTC. Residues: CAITSGSYEQYF. The V gene is TRBV6-5, the J gene TRBJ2-7; TRBD2 matches at 8 bases. V lost 10 bases to trimming and J lost 3 bases; unmatched junction nucleotides: 5. The germline CDR1 and CDR2 sequences are MNHEY and SVGAGI. CDR3 length equals 12 residues.

This chain connects TRBV6-5 to TRBJ2-1; D possibly corresponds to TRBD2 (5 bases). This CDR3 spans 16 amino acids. V dropped 4 bases and J dropped 7 bases, with 20 bases sitting between them. CDR1 is MNHEY, CDR2 SVGAGI, per germline. CDR3 DNA: TGTGCCAGCAGTTCCATCCTGGGAGCCCTATGGAATGAGCAGTTCTTC. Translation gives CASSSILGALWNEQFF.

This sequence joins TRBV7-8 and TRBJ2-5, with 9 bases fitting TRBD2. Looked up from germline, CDR1 is SGHVS and CDR2 is FQNEAQ. V lost 6 bases to trimming and J lost 0 bases; unmatched junction nucleotides: 8. The CDR3 is 16 residues long. The DNA of the CDR3 is TGTGCCAGCAGGTTAAGCCTAGCGGGGTACCAAGAGACCCAGTACTTC. Amino acid sequence: CASRLSLAGYQETQYF.

This sequence joins TRBV18 and TRBJ1-4; TRBD1 might be the D (5 bases). This CDR3 has 15 residues. Trimming took off 0 bases at V and 5 bases at J, with 10 bases between the two ends. In germline, CDR1 is KGHSH, CDR2 LQKENI. CDR3 sequence (DNA): TGTGCCAGCTCACCACCGGGACGGTCAAATGAAAAACTGTTTTTT. Encoded protein: CASSPPGRSNEKLFF.